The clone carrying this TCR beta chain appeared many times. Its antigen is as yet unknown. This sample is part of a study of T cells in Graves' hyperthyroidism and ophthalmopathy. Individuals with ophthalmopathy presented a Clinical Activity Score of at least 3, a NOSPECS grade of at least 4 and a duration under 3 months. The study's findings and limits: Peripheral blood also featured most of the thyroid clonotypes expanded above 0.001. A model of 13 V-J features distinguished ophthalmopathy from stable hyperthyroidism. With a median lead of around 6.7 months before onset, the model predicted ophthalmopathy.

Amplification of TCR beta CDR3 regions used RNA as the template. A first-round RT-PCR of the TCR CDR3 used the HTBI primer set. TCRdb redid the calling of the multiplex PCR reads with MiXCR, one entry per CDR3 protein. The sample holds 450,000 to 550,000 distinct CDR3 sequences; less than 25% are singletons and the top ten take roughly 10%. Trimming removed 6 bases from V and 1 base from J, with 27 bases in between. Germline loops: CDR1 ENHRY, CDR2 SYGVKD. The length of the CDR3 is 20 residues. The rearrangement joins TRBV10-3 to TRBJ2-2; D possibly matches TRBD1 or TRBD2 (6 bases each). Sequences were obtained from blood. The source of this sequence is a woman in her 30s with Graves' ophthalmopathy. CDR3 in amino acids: CAISSLWQLGGTVNTGELFF. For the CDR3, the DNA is TGTGCCATCAGCAGTCTGTGGCAGTTAGGGGGGACGGTGAACACCGGGGAGCTGTTTTTT.